This T cell receptor (beta chain) originates from a study of T cell responses to AZD1222 COVID-19 vaccine. Findings and caveats of the study: Spike-wide coverage was observed for vaccine-associated CD4 TCRs, with dominant responses at 160-218 and 743-854. The donor group comprised mostly white British people and more females; the analysis possibly underestimated clonal diversity.

Profiling relied on immunoSEQ multiplex PCR, and the TCRdb table lists in-frame clones only, not all of them. The table records about 140,000 clones, over 80% of them present only once. This clone turned up a few times. Its target is not known. The sequence was obtained from an adult who received the AZD1222 COVID-19 vaccine. The material was peripheral blood, obtained 28 days after the second AZD1222 dose.

CDR3 residues: CASSQSLTGTGNSPLHF. The CDR3 DNA follows: TGCGCCAGCAGCCAATCGCTGACCGGGACAGGGAATTCACCCCTCCACTTT. The chain has TRBV5-1 and TRBJ1-6; 9 bases fit TRBD1. Looked up from germline, CDR1 is SGHRS and CDR2 is YFSETQ. The CDR3 totals 17 residues. The V gene end was trimmed by 4 bases and the J gene end by 7 bases; junction bases not matched to a gene: 12.